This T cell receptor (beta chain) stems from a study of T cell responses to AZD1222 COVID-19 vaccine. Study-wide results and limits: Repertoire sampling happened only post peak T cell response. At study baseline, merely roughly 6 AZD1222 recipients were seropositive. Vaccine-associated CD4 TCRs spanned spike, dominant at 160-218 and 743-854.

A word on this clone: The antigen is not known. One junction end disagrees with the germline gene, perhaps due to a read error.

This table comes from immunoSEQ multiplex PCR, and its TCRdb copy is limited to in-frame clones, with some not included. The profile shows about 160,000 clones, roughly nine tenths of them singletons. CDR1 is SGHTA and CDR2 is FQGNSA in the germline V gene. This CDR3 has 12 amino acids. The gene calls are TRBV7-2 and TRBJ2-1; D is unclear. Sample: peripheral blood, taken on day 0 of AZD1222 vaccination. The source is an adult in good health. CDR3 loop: CASNLVVNEQFF. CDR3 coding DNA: TGTGCCAGCAACTTAGTAGTCAATGAGCAGTTCTTC.